These 7 T cell receptor beta chains were all obtained from the same sample, sequenced in a study of blood T cell repertoires in COVID-19. TCRdb's table, derived via immunoSEQ multiplex PCR, lists solely in-frame clones and lacks some. The data show around 150,000 clones, approximately 80% seen once. The sample consisted of PBMCs or T cells enriched from blood (not recorded which). These receptors originate from a man aged 70 or older who had been exposed to COVID-19.

This chain uses TRBV6-2 or TRBV6-3 with TRBJ2-2; D is unresolved. The CDR3 is 12 amino acids. CDR1 is MNHEY, CDR2 SVGEGT, per germline. The V end lost 4 bases, the J end lost 9 bases, and 9 bases lay between the germline ends. The CDR3 loop is CASSFGIRELFF. Here the CDR3 DNA reads TGTGCCAGCAGTTTCGGTATTCGGGAGCTGTTTTTT.

The CDR3 reads CASSLGGNGNTEAFF. The CDR3 DNA sequence: TGTGCCAGCAGTTTGGGAGGGAATGGGAACACTGAAGCTTTCTTT. The chain recombines TRBV28 with TRBJ1-1; D remains ambiguous. Germline V gene data show CDR1 as MDHEN and CDR2 as SYDVKM. This CDR3 contains 15 residues. Trimming stripped 3 bases from V and 1 base from J, with 12 bases between.

V usage is TRBV12-3 or TRBV12-4 and J usage is TRBJ1-2; D possibly corresponds to TRBD1 (5 bases). The V and J ends lost 6 bases and 8 bases respectively, with 13 bases between them. The CDR3 runs to 12 residues. This chain's CDR3 is CASRPGLGGYTF. In DNA, the CDR3 is TGTGCCAGCAGGCCGGGACTCGGGGGCTACACCTTC.

The rearrangement links TRBV5-1 to TRBJ2-6, with 10 bases matching TRBD1. The CDR3 is made up of 21 amino acids. The V gene end was trimmed by 6 bases and the J gene end by 3 bases; junction bases not matched to a gene: 21. Germline V gives CDR1 SGHRS, CDR2 YFSETQ. Here the CDR3 reads CASKRSGTGVPLGSGANVLTF. The CDR3, as DNA: TGCGCCAGCAAGCGGTCCGGGACAGGGGTGCCCCTGGGTAGTGGGGCCAACGTCCTGACTTTC.

This rearrangement joins TRBV27 to TRBJ1-2; 7 bases agree with TRBD1. The CDR3 is made up of 14 amino acids. Germline trimming cut 5 bases from V and 4 bases from J; bases unmatched to any gene: 7. Per the germline V gene, CDR1 is MNHEY and CDR2 is SMNVEV (reference sequence). The CDR3 nucleotides read TGTGCCAGCAGTCTAACAGGGGAGGCCTATGGCTACACCTTC. This translates into CASSLTGEAYGYTF.

The chain has TRBV28 and TRBJ2-4; the D gene is possibly TRBD2 (5 bases). The germline V gene has CDR1 MDHEN and CDR2 SYDVKM. The V end was cut by 5 bases, the J end by 3 bases, with 14 bases between. CDR3 length: 15 residues. As DNA, the CDR3 is TGTGCCAGCAGTAAGATCGGCGGGTTCAAAAACATTCAGTACTTC. This encodes CASSKIGGFKNIQYF. Based on the CDR3 plus reference TRBV28 and TRBJ2-4, the full variable domain is DVKVTQSSRYLVKRTGEKVFLECVQDMDHENMFWYRQDPGLGLRLIYFSYDVKMKEKGDIPEGYSVSREKKERFSLILESASTNQTSMYLCASSKIGGFKNIQYFGAGTRLSVL.

V gene TRBV2 combines with J gene TRBJ1-5, with D possibly matching TRBD1 (5 bases). The CDR3 sequence is 12 residues long. The V gene's germline CDR1 is SNHLY and CDR2 FYNNEI. Trimming removed 6 bases from V and 7 bases from J, with 10 bases in between. DNA for the CDR3: TGTGCCAGCAGAGACGACAGCCAGCCCCAGCATTTT. Translated: CASRDDSQPQHF.